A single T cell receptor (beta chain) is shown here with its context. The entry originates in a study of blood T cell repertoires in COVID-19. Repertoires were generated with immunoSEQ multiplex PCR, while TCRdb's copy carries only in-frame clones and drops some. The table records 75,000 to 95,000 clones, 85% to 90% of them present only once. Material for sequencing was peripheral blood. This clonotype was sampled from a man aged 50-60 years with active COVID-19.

The CDR3 loop reads CASSQGSWYYNEQFF. The CDR3, as DNA: TGTGCCAGCAGCCAAGGTAGCTGGTACTACAATGAGCAGTTCTTC. The chain recombines TRBV14 with TRBJ2-1; D is ambiguous. This CDR3 has 15 residues. Germline CDR1 reads SGHDN; CDR2 reads FVKESK. Trimming cost V 1 base and J 3 bases, with 10 bases left between them.